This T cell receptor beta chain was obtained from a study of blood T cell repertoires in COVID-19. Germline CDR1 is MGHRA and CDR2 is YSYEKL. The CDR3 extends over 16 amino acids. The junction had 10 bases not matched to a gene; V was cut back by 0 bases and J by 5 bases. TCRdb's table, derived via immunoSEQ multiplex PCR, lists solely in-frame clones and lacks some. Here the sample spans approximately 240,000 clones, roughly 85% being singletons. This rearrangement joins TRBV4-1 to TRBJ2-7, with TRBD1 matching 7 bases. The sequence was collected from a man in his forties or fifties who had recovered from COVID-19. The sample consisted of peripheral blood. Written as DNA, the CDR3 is TGCGCCAGCAGCCAAGATCGGCGGCGGCAGGGGGACGAGCAGTACTTC. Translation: CASSQDRRRQGDEQYF.